Included here is one TCR beta chain sequence, with context. Per the original data handling: Amplified reference gene primers provided the basis for estimating nucleated cell counts. Clones were read by immunoSEQ multiplex PCR, and TCRdb kept only the in-frame ones, dropping some. V and J calls and clone size are as listed in that table; D and trimming were resolved from the DNA. The sample holds 300,000 or so clones; approximately 86% are singletons and the top ten take 1.3%. V dropped 2 bases and J dropped 3; count of bases not matched to a gene: 3. CDR1 and CDR2 (germline): MDHEN, SYDVKM. The CDR3 is 16 residues long. The data originate from a study of blood T cell repertoires in COVID-19. Study context: The United States, Italy and Spain supplied acute and convalescent COVID-19 samples. T cells, B-cell-depleted T cells, or PBMCs provided the cDNA or gDNA that served as material.

The V gene is TRBV28, the J gene TRBJ2-3; 12 bases agree with TRBD2. This receptor was taken from a man aged 70-80 years with acute or convalescent COVID-19. The sample consisted of peripheral blood. In DNA form, the CDR3 reads TGTGCCAGCAGTTTAGCTAGCGGGAGGGCGACAGATACGCAGTATTTT. This translates into CASSLASGRATDTQYF.